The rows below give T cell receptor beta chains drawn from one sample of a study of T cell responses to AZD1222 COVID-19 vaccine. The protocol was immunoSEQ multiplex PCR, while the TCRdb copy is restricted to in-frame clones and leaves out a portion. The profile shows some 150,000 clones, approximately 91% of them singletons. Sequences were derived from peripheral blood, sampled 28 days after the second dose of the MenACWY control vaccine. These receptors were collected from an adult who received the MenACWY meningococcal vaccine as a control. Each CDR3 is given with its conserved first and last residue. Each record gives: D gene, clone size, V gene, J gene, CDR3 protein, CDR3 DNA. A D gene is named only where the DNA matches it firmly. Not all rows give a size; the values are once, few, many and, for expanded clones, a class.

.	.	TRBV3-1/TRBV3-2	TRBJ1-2	CASSQDNNGYGYTF	TGTGCCAGCAGCCAAGATAACAATGGATACGGCTACACCTTC
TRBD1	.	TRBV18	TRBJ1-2	CASSPGRQGWAGYTF	TGTGCCAGCTCACCTGGTCGACAGGGGTGGGCAGGCTACACCTTC
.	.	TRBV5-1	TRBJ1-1	CASKRGDLDTEAFF	TGCGCCAGCAAAAGGGGAGATTTAGACACTGAAGCTTTCTTT
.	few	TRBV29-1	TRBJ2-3	CSVALGGSTDTQYF	TGCAGCGTTGCGCTAGGTGGGAGCACAGATACGCAGTATTTT
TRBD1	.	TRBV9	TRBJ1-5	CASSLTGQGYQPQHF	TGTGCCAGCAGCCTAACGGGACAGGGATATCAGCCCCAGCATTTT
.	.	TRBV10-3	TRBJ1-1	CAISEGRQGEAFF	TGTGCCATCAGTGAAGGGCGGCAGGGTGAAGCTTTCTTT
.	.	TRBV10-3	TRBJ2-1	CAISDFLNEQFF	TGTGCCATCAGTGACTTCCTAAATGAGCAGTTCTTC
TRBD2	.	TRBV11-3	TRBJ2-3	CASSLGGRDTDTQYF	TGTGCCAGCAGCTTGGGTGGGAGGGACACAGATACGCAGTATTTT
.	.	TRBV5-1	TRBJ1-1	CASSLGTGLNTEAFF	TGCGCCAGCAGCTTGGGAACAGGCTTGAACACTGAAGCTTTCTTT
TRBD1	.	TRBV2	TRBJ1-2	CASRGQGGYGYTF	TGTGCCAGCAGGGGACAGGGCGGCTATGGCTACACCTTC
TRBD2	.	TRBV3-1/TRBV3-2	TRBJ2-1	CASSQNMLAADPNEQFF	TGTGCCAGCAGCCAAAATATGCTAGCGGCCGACCCCAATGAGCAGTTCTTC
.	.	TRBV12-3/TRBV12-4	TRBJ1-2	CASTPFGGWGYTF	TGTGCCAGCACCCCTTTTGGGGGCTGGGGCTACACCTTC
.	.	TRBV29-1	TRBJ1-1	CSVEELWDSEAFF	TGCAGCGTTGAAGAGTTGTGGGATTCTGAAGCTTTCTTT
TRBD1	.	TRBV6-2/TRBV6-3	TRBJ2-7	CASSRQGGTGEQYF	TGTGCCAGCAGTCGACAGGGGGGGACGGGTGAGCAGTACTTC
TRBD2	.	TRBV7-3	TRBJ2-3	CASSPGVTSGLLTDTQYF	TGTGCCAGCAGCCCAGGGGTGACTAGCGGGCTCCTCACAGATACGCAGTATTTT
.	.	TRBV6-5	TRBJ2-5	CASTSQETQYF	TGTGCCAGCACGAGTCAGGAGACCCAGTACTTC
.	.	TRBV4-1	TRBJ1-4	CASSQVGAGGEKLFF	TGCGCCAGCAGCCAAGTTGGGGCCGGGGGTGAAAAACTGTTTTTT
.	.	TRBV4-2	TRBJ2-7	CASSQRGIPYEQYF	TGTGCCAGCAGCCAGAGGGGTATCCCCTACGAGCAGTACTTC
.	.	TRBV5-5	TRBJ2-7	CASSFRDAYEQYF	TGTGCCAGCAGCTTCCGGGACGCCTACGAGCAGTACTTC
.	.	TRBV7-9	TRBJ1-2	CASRAALYGYTF	TGTGCCAGCAGGGCAGCCCTGTATGGCTACACCTTC
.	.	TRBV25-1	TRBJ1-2	CASSDRNGVYGYTF	TGTGCCAGCAGTGATCGGAATGGGGTTTATGGCTACACCTTC
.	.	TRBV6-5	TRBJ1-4	CASWGATNEKLFF	TGTGCCAGTTGGGGCGCAACTAATGAAAAACTGTTTTTT
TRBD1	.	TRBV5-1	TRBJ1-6	CASSLGTSGQGRSPLHF	TGCGCCAGCAGCTTGGGCACCTCGGGACAGGGGCGTTCACCCCTCCACTTT
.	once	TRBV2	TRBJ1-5	CASSGDLWSNQPQHF	TGTGCCAGCAGCGGGGACCTCTGGAGCAATCAGCCCCAGCATTTT
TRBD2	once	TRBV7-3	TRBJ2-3	CASSLGRELADTQYF	TGTGCCAGCAGCTTAGGGCGGGAGTTGGCAGATACGCAGTATTTT
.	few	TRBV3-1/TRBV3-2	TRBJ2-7	CASSQVPRATYEQYF	TGTGCCAGCAGCCAAGTCCCCAGGGCGACCTACGAGCAGTACTTC
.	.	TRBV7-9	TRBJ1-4	CASSLEALGGGKLFF	TGTGCCAGCAGCTTAGAGGCACTAGGAGGAGGTAAACTGTTTTTT
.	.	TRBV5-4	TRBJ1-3	CASSLRGTGNTIYF	TGTGCCAGCAGCTTGCGGGGGACTGGAAACACCATATATTTT
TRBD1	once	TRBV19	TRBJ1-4	CASSIVSTGRGEKLFF	TGTGCCAGTAGTATCGTGTCGACAGGGAGGGGTGAAAAACTGTTTTTT
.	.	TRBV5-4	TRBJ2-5	CASSFRDRETQYF	TGTGCCAGCAGCTTTAGAGACCGAGAGACCCAGTACTTC
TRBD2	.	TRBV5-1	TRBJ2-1	CASSLRLAGVNEQFF	TGCGCCAGCAGCTTACGACTAGCGGGGGTGAATGAGCAGTTCTTC
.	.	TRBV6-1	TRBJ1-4	CASSENEKLFF	TGTGCCAGCAGTGAAAATGAAAAACTGTTTTTT
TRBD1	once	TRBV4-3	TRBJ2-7	CASSQGEGQGSREQYF	TGCGCCAGCAGCCAAGGGGAAGGACAGGGGAGTCGCGAGCAGTACTTC